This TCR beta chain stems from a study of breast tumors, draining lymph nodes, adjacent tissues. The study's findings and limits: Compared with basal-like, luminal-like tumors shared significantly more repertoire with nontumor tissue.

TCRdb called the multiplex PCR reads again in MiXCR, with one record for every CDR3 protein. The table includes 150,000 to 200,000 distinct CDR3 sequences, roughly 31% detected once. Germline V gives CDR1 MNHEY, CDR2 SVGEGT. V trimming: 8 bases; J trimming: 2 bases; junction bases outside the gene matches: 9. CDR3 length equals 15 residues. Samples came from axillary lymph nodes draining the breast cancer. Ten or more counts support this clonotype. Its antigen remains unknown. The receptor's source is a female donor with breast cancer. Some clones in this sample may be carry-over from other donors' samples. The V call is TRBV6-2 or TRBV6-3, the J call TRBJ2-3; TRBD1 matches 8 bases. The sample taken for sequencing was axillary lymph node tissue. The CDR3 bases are TGTGCCAGCCGTCTCCAGGGGGCCCCCACAGATACGCAGTATTTT. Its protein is CASRLQGAPTDTQYF.